These 13 T cell receptor beta chains came from one sample sequenced in a study of blood T cell repertoires in COVID-19. Libraries were prepared by immunoSEQ multiplex PCR; TCRdb keeps only in-frame clonotypes and omits some of them. The sample shows 250,000 to 350,000 clones, about 87% of them seen only once. The sample taken for sequencing was peripheral blood. These receptor sequences come from a woman between 50 and 59 years old who had recovered from COVID-19.

V is TRBV9 and J is TRBJ1-1, with 7 bases aligning to TRBD1. With V trimmed by 0 bases and J by 4 bases, 3 bases remained unmatched. Per the germline V gene, CDR1 is SGDLS and CDR2 is YYNGEE. There are 14 residues in the CDR3. The CDR3 coding sequence is TGTGCCAGCAGCGTAGATCCAGGGGGCACTGAAGCTTTCTTT. This codes for CASSVDPGGTEAFF.

The V gene is TRBV28, the J gene TRBJ1-4, with D maybe TRBD1 (6 bases). V lost 6 bases to trimming and J lost 8 bases, with 19 bases between them. The CDR3 spans 15 residues. Germline CDR1 MDHEN, CDR2 SYDVKM. DNA for the CDR3: TGTGCCAGCAGAATTGTGGGGGGGCTCGAGGAAAAACTGTTTTTT. Encoded protein: CASRIVGGLEEKLFF.

The rearrangement joins TRBV11-2 to TRBJ1-6, with D hard to call. CDR1 and CDR2 (germline): SGHAT, FQNNGV. The CDR3 runs 15 residues. The V end was cut by 5 bases, the J end by 4 bases, with 12 bases between. The CDR3 loop reads CASSRGWVYNSPLHF. The CDR3 nucleotides read TGTGCCAGCAGCAGAGGGTGGGTGTATAATTCACCCCTCCACTTT.

V gene TRBV5-6 combines with J gene TRBJ1-1; 12 bases fit TRBD1. Trimming took 4 bases from V and 4 from J; bases not matched to a gene: 5. Looked up from germline, CDR1 is SGHDT and CDR2 is YYEEEE. This CDR3 comprises 15 residues. The CDR3 reads CASSRDRGQSTEAFF. CDR3 nucleotides: TGTGCCAGCAGCCGGGACAGGGGGCAGAGCACTGAAGCTTTCTTT.

The chain has TRBV9 and TRBJ2-3; D is perhaps TRBD2 (5 bases). The CDR3 loop spans 15 amino acids. Germline V gene sequence: CDR1 SGDLS, CDR2 YYNGEE. Trimming removed 1 base from V and 2 bases from J, with 11 bases in between. The CDR3 is CASSVMAGITDTQYF. CDR3 sequence (DNA): TGTGCCAGCAGCGTAATGGCGGGTATCACAGATACGCAGTATTTT.

The chain's CDR3 is CASSLAGGGGTDTQYF. The CDR3 DNA follows: TGTGCCAGCAGCTTAGCCGGGGGGGGAGGAACAGATACGCAGTATTTT. The chain couples TRBV7-8 to TRBJ2-3; 8 nucleotides align to TRBD2. This CDR3 region has 16 residues. V gave up 0 bases and J gave up 3 bases; unmatched junction bases: 5. The germline V gene encodes CDR1 SGHVS and CDR2 FQNEAQ.

This clone has at least ten counts. The CDR3 reads CASSITLSSGTSTDTQYF. CDR3 DNA sequence: TGTGCCAGTAGTATAACCCTCTCTAGCGGGACTAGCACAGATACGCAGTATTTT. The V call is TRBV19, the J call TRBJ2-3, with 9 bases matching TRBD2. Germline assignment: CDR1 LNHDA and CDR2 SQIVND (reference sequence). CDR3 length: 18 amino acids. V was clipped by 2 bases and J by 0 bases; unmatched bases: 9.

This chain uses TRBV29-1 with TRBJ2-7; 10 bases are a match to TRBD1. Germline V gene sequence: CDR1 SQVTM, CDR2 ANQGSEA. CDR3 size: 15 residues. V shed 6 bases and J 0 bases; nucleotides not matched to a gene: 8. CDR3 sequence (DNA): TGCAGCGTGGCTGGGACAGGGGCCCTCTCCTACGAGCAGTACTTC. Its translation is CSVAGTGALSYEQYF.

The chain joins TRBV9 to TRBJ2-5, with no clear D. This CDR3 spans 13 amino acids. CDR1 and CDR2 from the germline V gene are SGDLS and YYNGEE. V was cut by 4 bases and J by 5 bases, with 12 bases left in between. CDR3 loop: CASSPQPRETQYF. CDR3 nucleotides: TGTGCCAGCAGCCCACAGCCCCGGGAGACCCAGTACTTC.

This chain connects TRBV5-5 to TRBJ2-7, with 7 nucleotides matching TRBD1. CDR1 SGHKS and CDR2 YYEKEE come from the germline V gene (reference sequence). The CDR3 length is 14 residues. J was trimmed by 1 base and V by 4 bases; bases with no gene match: 5. This CDR3 reads CASSLGQASYEQYF. DNA for the CDR3: TGTGCCAGCAGCCTTGGACAGGCTTCCTACGAGCAGTACTTC. Together with reference TRBV5-5 and TRBJ2-7, the CDR3 gives the full variable domain: DAGVTQSPTHLIKTRGQQVTLRCSPISGHKSVSWYQQVLGQGPQFIFQYYEKEERGRGNFPDRFSARQFPNYSSELNVNALLLGDSALYLCASSLGQASYEQYFGPGTRLTVT.

The CDR3 protein is CASSIFRVETQYF. The CDR3 DNA follows: TGTGCCAGCAGTATTTTCAGGGTTGAGACCCAGTACTTC. The chain has TRBV28 and TRBJ2-5; maybe TRBD1 (5 bases). From germline, CDR1 is MDHEN and CDR2 SYDVKM. The CDR3 is 13 residues long. V lost 5 bases and J 5 bases, leaving 12 bases between the germline ends.

This chain links TRBV5-4 with TRBJ1-1, with D perhaps TRBD1 (5 bases). From germline, CDR1 is SGHNT and CDR2 YYREEE (reference sequence). The CDR3 sequence is 14 residues long. V shed 4 bases and J shed 0 bases, with 10 bases lying between them. CDR3 residues: CASSREGVNTEAFF. Written as DNA, the CDR3 is TGTGCCAGCAGCAGGGAAGGGGTGAACACTGAAGCTTTCTTT.

Only one count was recorded for this clone. The rearrangement joins TRBV10-3 to TRBJ2-7; 7 positions agree with TRBD1. CDR3 length equals 12 residues. Per germline, CDR1 ENHRY and CDR2 SYGVKD. With V trimmed by 11 bases and J by 2 bases, 6 bases remained unmatched. CDR3 sequence reads: CAATGTAYEQYF. Here the CDR3 DNA reads TGTGCCGCCACCGGGACAGCCTACGAGCAGTACTTC.